This T cell receptor beta chain stems from a study of beta chain features in type 1 diabetes. Findings and caveats of the study: VDJ junctions in type 1 diabetes patients carried more deletions and fewer insertions. Type 1 diabetes patients showed a moderate but significant shortening of TCRB CDR3s in all four CD4+ subsets. PCR might favor shorter templates, equally in patients and controls.

Germline CDR1 reads KGHSH; CDR2 reads LQKENI. The CDR3 spans 16 residues. As for this clone: Antigen unknown. An end of the junction does not agree with germline; a read error may underlie this.

The whole isolated RNA underwent reverse transcription, so sequencing captured expressed TCRB transcripts. An average of around 3.4 million reads was obtained for naive, central memory and regulatory T cell samples. Method: immunoSEQ multiplex PCR; TCRdb's copy keeps in-frame clones and lacks some. The top ten clones hold approximately 1.6% of a sample with about 27,000 clones, approximately 55% of them seen once. The receptor was isolated from a woman in her late teens or twenties with type 1 diabetes. Sequenced: Tregs from blood. This chain joins TRBV18 and TRBJ1-1, with D unresolved. CDR3 residues: CASTPNPAGETTEAFF. DNA for the CDR3: TGTGCCAGCACACCTAACCCAGCGGGCGAGACCACTGAAGCTTTCTTT.